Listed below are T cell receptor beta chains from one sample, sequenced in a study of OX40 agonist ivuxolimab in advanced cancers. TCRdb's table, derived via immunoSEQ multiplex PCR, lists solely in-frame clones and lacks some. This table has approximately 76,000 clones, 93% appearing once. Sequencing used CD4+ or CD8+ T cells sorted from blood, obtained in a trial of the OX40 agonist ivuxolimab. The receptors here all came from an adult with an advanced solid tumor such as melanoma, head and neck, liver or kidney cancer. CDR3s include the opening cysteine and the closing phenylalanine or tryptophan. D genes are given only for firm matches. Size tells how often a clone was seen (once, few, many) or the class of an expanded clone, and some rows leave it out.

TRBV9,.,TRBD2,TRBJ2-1,CASSDRLAENGEQFF,TGTGCCAGCAGCGACCGACTAGCGGAGAATGGTGAGCAGTTCTTC
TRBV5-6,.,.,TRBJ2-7,CASSTGGGAYEQYF,TGTGCCAGCAGCACTGGAGGGGGCGCCTACGAGCAGTACTTC
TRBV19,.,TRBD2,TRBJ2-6,CASSPTSGRTGANVLTF,TGTGCCAGTAGTCCGACTAGCGGGAGAACTGGGGCCAACGTCCTGACTTTC
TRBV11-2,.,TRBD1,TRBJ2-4,CASSPRQGRAKNIQYF,TGTGCCAGCAGTCCACGACAGGGGAGAGCCAAAAACATTCAGTACTTC
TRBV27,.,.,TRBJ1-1,CASGGGWGTEAFF,TGTGCCAGCGGGGGGGGCTGGGGCACTGAAGCTTTCTTT
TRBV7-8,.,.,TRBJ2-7,CASSLAYMAGEQYF,TGTGCCAGCAGCTTAGCGTATATGGCGGGAGAGCAGTACTTC
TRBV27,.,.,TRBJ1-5,CASSFINQPQHF,TGTGCCAGCAGTTTCATCAATCAGCCCCAGCATTTT
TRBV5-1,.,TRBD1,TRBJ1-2,CASSLAFGTGPYGYTF,TGCGCCAGCAGCTTGGCCTTTGGGACAGGGCCCTATGGCTACACCTTC
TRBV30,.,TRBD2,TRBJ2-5,CAWGRLAGGLETQYF,TGTGCCTGGGGCAGACTAGCGGGGGGCCTAGAGACCCAGTACTTC
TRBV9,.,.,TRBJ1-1,CASSVEGRNTEAFF,TGTGCCAGCAGCGTAGAAGGCAGGAACACTGAAGCTTTCTTT
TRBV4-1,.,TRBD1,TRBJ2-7,CASSQGQGISYEQYF,TGCGCCAGCAGCCAAGGACAGGGGATCTCCTACGAGCAGTACTTC
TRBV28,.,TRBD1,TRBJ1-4,CASSLTGAINEKLFF,TGTGCCAGCAGTTTGACAGGGGCCATCAATGAAAAACTGTTTTTT
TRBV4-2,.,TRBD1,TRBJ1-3,CASSQGGTGYIPTSSGNTIYF,TGTGCCAGCAGCCAAGGGGGGACAGGGTACATACCAACGAGCTCTGGAAACACCATATATTTT
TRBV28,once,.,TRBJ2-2,CASNDRDGNTGELFF,TGTGCCAGCAACGACCGGGACGGCAACACCGGGGAGCTGTTTTTT
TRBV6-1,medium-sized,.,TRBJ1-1,CASRIFGTEAFF,TGTGCCAGCAGGATATTTGGGACTGAAGCTTTCTTT
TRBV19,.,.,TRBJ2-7,CASSSAGDSNYEQYF,TGTGCCAGTAGTAGTGCTGGGGACTCAAACTACGAGCAGTACTTC
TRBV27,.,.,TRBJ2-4,CASSSIPAAKNIQYF,TGTGCCAGCAGTTCCATCCCAGCTGCCAAAAACATTCAGTACTTC
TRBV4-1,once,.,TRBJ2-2,CASSLAENTGELFF,TGCGCCAGCAGCCTCGCCGAGAACACCGGGGAGCTGTTTTTT
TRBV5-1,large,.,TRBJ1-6,CASSLGHQFSPLHF,TGCGCCAGCAGCTTAGGGCACCAATTTTCACCCCTCCACTTT
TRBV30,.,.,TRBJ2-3,CAWSLAADTQYF,TGTGCCTGGAGCCTGGCGGCAGATACGCAGTATTTT
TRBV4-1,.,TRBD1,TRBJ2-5,CASSPRDSQETQYF,TGCGCCAGCAGTCCTAGGGACAGCCAAGAGACCCAGTACTTC
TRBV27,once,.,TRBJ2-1,CASSFSSYNEQFF,TGTGCCAGCAGTTTTAGCTCCTACAATGAGCAGTTCTTC
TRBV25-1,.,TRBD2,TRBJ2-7,CASSQSGSGYEQYF,TGTGCCAGCAGCCAAAGCGGGAGTGGATACGAGCAGTACTTC
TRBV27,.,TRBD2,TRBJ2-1,CASSLSGTSGNNEQFF,TGTGCCAGCAGTCTCTCCGGGACTAGCGGGAACAATGAGCAGTTCTTC
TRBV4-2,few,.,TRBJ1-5,CASSQVVSSPQHF,TGTGCCAGCAGCCAAGTAGTATCAAGTCCCCAGCATTTT
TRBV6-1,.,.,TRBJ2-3,CASTLGLRTDTQYF,TGTGCCAGCACCCTGGGACTGCGCACAGATACGCAGTATTTT
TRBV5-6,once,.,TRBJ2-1,CASSLSLYNEQFF,TGTGCCAGCAGCTTGTCACTTTACAATGAGCAGTTCTTC
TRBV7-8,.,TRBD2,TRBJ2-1,CASSPIRGGGVHEQFF,TGTGCCAGCAGCCCCATTCGGGGCGGGGGGGTCCATGAGCAGTTCTTC
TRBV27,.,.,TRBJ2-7,CASSLQGPHSYEQYF,TGTGCCAGCAGTTTACAGGGGCCTCACTCCTACGAGCAGTACTTC
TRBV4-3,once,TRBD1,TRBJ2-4,CASSQDERGLWDIQYF,TGCGCCAGCAGCCAAGATGAGAGGGGGCTATGGGACATTCAGTACTTC
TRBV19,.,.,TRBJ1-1,CASSIAVVLNTEAFF,TGTGCCAGTAGTATAGCCGTCGTGTTGAACACTGAAGCTTTCTTT
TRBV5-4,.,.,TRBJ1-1,CASSPQSMNTEAFF,TGTGCCAGCAGCCCACAGAGTATGAACACTGAAGCTTTCTTT
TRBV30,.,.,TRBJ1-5,CAWSWGQRRSPLYQPQHF,TGTGCCTGGAGTTGGGGGCAGCGGAGGTCCCCACTATATCAGCCCCAGCATTTT
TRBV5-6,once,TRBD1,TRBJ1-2,CASSNLTGGVGGYTF,TGTGCCAGCAGCAATTTAACAGGGGGCGTCGGTGGCTACACCTTC
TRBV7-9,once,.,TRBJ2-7,CASSLVGSDYEQYF,TGTGCCAGCAGCTTAGTAGGCAGCGACTATGAGCAGTACTTC
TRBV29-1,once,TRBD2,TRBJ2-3,CSVEGGLAGITDTQYF,TGCAGCGTTGAAGGTGGATTAGCGGGTATCACAGATACGCAGTATTTT
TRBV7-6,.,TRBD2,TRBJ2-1,CASSVTSGVTQSYNEQFF,TGTGCCAGCAGCGTTACTAGCGGGGTAACGCAGTCCTACAATGAGCAGTTCTTC
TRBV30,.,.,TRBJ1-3,CAWNSADSGNTIYF,TGTGCCTGGAATTCGGCAGACTCTGGAAACACCATATATTTT
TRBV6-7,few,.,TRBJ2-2,CASRPGSGTWGTGELFF,TGTGCCAGCAGGCCCGGATCAGGGACATGGGGCACCGGGGAGCTGTTTTTT
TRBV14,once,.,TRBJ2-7,CASSQRPERGYEQYF,TGTGCCAGCAGCCAAAGGCCCGAAAGGGGCTACGAGCAGTACTTC
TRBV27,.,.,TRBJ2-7,CASSLAGPTYEQYF,TGTGCCAGCAGTTTAGCGGGTCCCACCTACGAGCAGTACTTC